The following is a T cell receptor beta chain sequence with its context. The target antigen is unknown. Measured with immunoSEQ multiplex PCR; TCRdb has only the in-frame clones, and not every one. Of over 150,000 clones listed, roughly 90% are singletons. The CDR3 runs to 14 residues. V gave up 7 bases and J gave up 6 bases, with 18 bases separating them. The germline CDR1 and CDR2 sequences are SNHLY and FYNNEI. The data were obtained in a study of T cell responses to AZD1222 COVID-19 vaccine. About the study: Analyses pooled second doses at about 4 or about 12 weeks. Study conclusions and caveats: A reported finding is that nearly half of spike-specific TCRs target unmutated variant regions. Increased Spike-specific TCR breadth and depth were observed after two AZD1222 doses. Donor demographics were predominantly white British with a female majority; clonal diversity may be underestimated.

The V gene is TRBV2, the J gene TRBJ1-1; TRBD1 is a possible D gene (5 bases). The sequences come from peripheral blood, collected on day 0 of AZD1222 vaccination. The clonotype was recovered from an adult in good health. The CDR3 is CASTTGGQGSEAFF. In DNA form, the CDR3 reads TGTGCCAGCACCACGGGGGGTCAGGGATCTGAAGCTTTCTTT.